The present TCR beta chain was sequenced within a study of PD-L1 blockade in urothelial cancer. Time point meaning: peripheral blood 6 weeks after treatment start. TCRdb keeps only in-frame clones here, not all; method: immunoSEQ multiplex PCR. The repertoire holds roughly 76,000 clones, with 85% to 95% as singletons. The V end was cut by 2 bases, the J end by 3 bases, with 15 bases between. Germline V gives CDR1 SGHNT, CDR2 YYREEE (reference sequence). This CDR3 contains 15 residues. The chain is built from TRBV5-4 and TRBJ2-7, with D maybe TRBD2 (7 bases). Material: PBMCs, obtained around atezolizumab (anti-PD-L1) treatment. The sequence was obtained from a woman older than 75 with urothelial cancer. The CDR3 DNA sequence: TGTGCCAGCAGCTTAATGGGGGGGACAAGCTACGAGCAGTACTTC. This sequence encodes CASSLMGGTSYEQYF.